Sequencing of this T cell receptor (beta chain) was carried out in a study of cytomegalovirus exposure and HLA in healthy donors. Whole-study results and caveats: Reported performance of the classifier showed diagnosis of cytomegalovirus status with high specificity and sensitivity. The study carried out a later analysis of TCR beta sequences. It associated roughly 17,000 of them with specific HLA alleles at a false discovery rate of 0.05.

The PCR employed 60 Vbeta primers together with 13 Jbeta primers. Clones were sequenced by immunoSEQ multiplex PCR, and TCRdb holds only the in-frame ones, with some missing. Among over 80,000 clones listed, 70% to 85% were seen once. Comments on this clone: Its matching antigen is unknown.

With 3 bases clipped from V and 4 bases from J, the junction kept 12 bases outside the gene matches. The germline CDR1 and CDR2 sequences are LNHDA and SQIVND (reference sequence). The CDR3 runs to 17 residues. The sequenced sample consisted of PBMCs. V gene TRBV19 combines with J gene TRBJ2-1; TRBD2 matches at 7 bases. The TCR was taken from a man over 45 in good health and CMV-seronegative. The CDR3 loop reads CASSMAVAPGGYNEQFF. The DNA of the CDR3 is TGTGCCAGTAGTATGGCAGTCGCGCCGGGAGGTTACAATGAGCAGTTCTTC.